The present T cell receptor (beta chain) was sequenced within a study of blood T cell repertoires in COVID-19. Overall study: COVID-19 samples from acute and convalescent phases originated in the United States, Italy and Spain. Sources were T cells, B-cell-depleted T cells, or PBMCs; the material itself was cDNA or gDNA.

The CDR3 runs 16 residues. Germline CDR1 reads LNHDA; CDR2 reads SQIVND (reference sequence). V lost 6 bases, J lost 1 base, and 10 bases stayed unmatched. Study processing details: Amplification with reference gene primers provided the estimates of nucleated cell counts. The protocol was immunoSEQ multiplex PCR, while the TCRdb copy is restricted to in-frame clones and leaves out a portion. That table is the source of V, J and clone size, and D and trimming were worked out from the DNA. Of about 130,000 clones in the sample, 84% were seen once. This rearrangement joins TRBV19 to TRBJ2-3, with 7 nucleotides matching TRBD2. The sequencing sample was made of peripheral blood. The clonotype comes from a woman between 25 and 40 years old who had recovered from COVID-19. The CDR3 DNA is TGTGCCAGTAGCAGGACTAGACGGTCAGGCACAGATACGCAGTATTTT. Amino acids: CASSRTRRSGTDTQYF. Together with reference TRBV19 and TRBJ2-3, the CDR3 gives the full variable domain: DGGITQSPKYLFRKEGQNVTLSCEQNLNHDAMYWYRQDPGQGLRLIYYSQIVNDFQKGDIAEGYSVSREKKESFPLTVTSAQKNPTAFYLCASSRTRRSGTDTQYFGPGTRLTVL.